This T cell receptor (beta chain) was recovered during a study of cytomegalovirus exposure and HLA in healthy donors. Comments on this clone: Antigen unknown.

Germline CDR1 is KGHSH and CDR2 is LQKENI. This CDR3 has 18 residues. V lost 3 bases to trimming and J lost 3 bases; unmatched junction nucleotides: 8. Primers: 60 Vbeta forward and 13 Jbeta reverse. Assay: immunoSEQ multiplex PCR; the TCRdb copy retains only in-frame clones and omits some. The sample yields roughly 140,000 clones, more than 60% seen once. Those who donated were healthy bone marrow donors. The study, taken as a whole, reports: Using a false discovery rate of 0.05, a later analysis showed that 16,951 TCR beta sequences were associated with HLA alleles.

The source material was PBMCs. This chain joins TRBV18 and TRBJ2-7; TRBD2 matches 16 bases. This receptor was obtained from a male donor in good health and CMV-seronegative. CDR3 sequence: CASSPFGTSGRAIYEQYF. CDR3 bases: TGTGCCAGCTCACCTTTCGGGACTAGCGGGAGGGCCATCTACGAGCAGTACTTC.